The rows below give T cell receptor beta chains drawn from one sample of a study of siplizumab effects on memory and regulatory T cells. Here immunoSEQ multiplex PCR was the method, and the copy in TCRdb shows in-frame clones only, minus some. The data hold roughly 50,000 clones, with 95% to 97% observed a single time. The sample was naive CD4+ T cells sorted from blood. The receptors derive from a human donor in good health. CDR3s include the opening cysteine and the closing phenylalanine or tryptophan. The order of the fields is V gene, clone size, D gene, J gene, CDR3 length, CDR3 protein, CDR3 DNA. The D gene is left open where the match is weak. Clone size is given for some rows only: seen once, a few or many times, or a class if the clone is expanded.

V: TRBV19; size: NA; D: TRBD2; J: TRBJ2-3; length: 17; CDR3: CASSIQGTSGRTDTQYF; DNA: TGTGCCAGTAGTATACAAGGGACTAGCGGGCGGACAGATACGCAGTATTTT
V: TRBV2; size: NA; D: NA; J: TRBJ2-5; length: 15; CDR3: CASSVGLVRQETQYF; DNA: TGTGCCAGCAGTGTGGGGCTCGTTAGGCAAGAGACCCAGTACTTC
V: TRBV9; size: NA; D: NA; J: TRBJ1-4; length: 14; CDR3: CASSVGQGLGKLFF; DNA: TGTGCCAGCAGCGTAGGGCAGGGACTTGGAAAACTGTTTTTT
V: TRBV5-1; size: NA; D: NA; J: TRBJ2-3; length: 15; CDR3: CASRALFVGTDTQYF; DNA: TGCGCCAGCCGGGCCCTTTTTGTTGGCACAGATACGCAGTATTTT
V: TRBV19; size: NA; D: NA; J: TRBJ2-5; length: 14; CDR3: CASSISPSQETQYF; DNA: TGTGCCAGTAGTATTTCACCCAGCCAAGAGACCCAGTACTTC
V: TRBV5-4; size: NA; D: NA; J: TRBJ2-1; length: 16; CDR3: CASSLEAGITYNEQFF; DNA: TGTGCCAGCAGCTTGGAGGCGGGCATTACCTACAATGAGCAGTTCTTC
V: TRBV11-2; size: NA; D: NA; J: TRBJ2-2; length: 13; CDR3: CASSLVGPGELFF; DNA: TGTGCCAGCAGCTTAGTGGGCCCCGGGGAGCTGTTTTTT
V: TRBV30; size: NA; D: NA; J: TRBJ1-1; length: 13; CDR3: CAWSGRRNTEAFF; DNA: TGTGCCTGGAGTGGACGAAGGAACACTGAAGCTTTCTTT
V: TRBV30; size: NA; D: NA; J: TRBJ2-5; length: 12; CDR3: CAWTPGGGTQYF; DNA: TGTGCCTGGACCCCAGGTGGAGGGACCCAGTACTTC
V: TRBV27; size: NA; D: NA; J: TRBJ2-7; length: 14; CDR3: CASSPGDGGYEQYF; DNA: TGTGCCAGCAGTCCCGGGGACGGAGGCTACGAGCAGTACTTC
V: TRBV9; size: NA; D: TRBD2; J: TRBJ2-4; length: 17; CDR3: CASSVSHSGIGKNIQYF; DNA: TGTGCCAGCAGCGTCTCCCATAGCGGGATTGGCAAAAACATTCAGTACTTC
V: TRBV5-1; size: NA; D: NA; J: TRBJ1-5; length: 13; CDR3: CASSLVPNQPQHF; DNA: TGCGCCAGCAGCCTCGTACCAAATCAGCCCCAGCATTTT
V: TRBV29-1; size: once; D: NA; J: TRBJ1-6; length: 16; CDR3: CSVEDPRDFGNSPLHF; DNA: TGCAGCGTTGAAGACCCCAGGGATTTCGGTAATTCACCCCTCCACTTT
V: TRBV7-3; size: NA; D: NA; J: TRBJ2-3; length: 15; CDR3: CASSLKGQGDDTQYF; DNA: TGTGCCAGCAGCTTAAAAGGGCAGGGCGACGATACGCAGTATTTT
V: TRBV19; size: NA; D: TRBD2; J: TRBJ2-5; length: 15; CDR3: CASREGLAAQETQYF; DNA: TGTGCCAGTAGGGAGGGACTAGCGGCTCAAGAGACCCAGTACTTC
V: TRBV7-3; size: NA; D: NA; J: TRBJ2-2; length: 17; CDR3: CASSRRLVYQGTGELFF; DNA: TGTGCCAGCAGCCGAAGACTAGTATATCAAGGCACCGGGGAGCTGTTTTTT
V: TRBV7-9; size: NA; D: TRBD1; J: TRBJ2-5; length: 13; CDR3: CASSLQGAETQYF; DNA: TGTGCCAGCAGTTTACAGGGGGCTGAGACCCAGTACTTC
V: TRBV19; size: NA; D: TRBD1; J: TRBJ1-4; length: 14; CDR3: CASSIQGANEKLFF; DNA: TGTGCCAGTAGTATACAGGGGGCTAATGAAAAACTGTTTTTT
V: TRBV5-8; size: once; D: NA; J: TRBJ1-1; length: 15; CDR3: CASSPDVGPHTEAFF; DNA: TGTGCCAGCAGCCCCGACGTGGGTCCTCACACTGAAGCTTTCTTT
V: TRBV11-3; size: NA; D: NA; J: TRBJ2-7; length: 13; CDR3: CASSGGFSYEQYF; DNA: TGTGCCAGCAGTGGCGGGTTCTCCTACGAGCAGTACTTC
V: TRBV6-1; size: NA; D: TRBD2; J: TRBJ2-7; length: 14; CDR3: CASSATSGIDEQYF; DNA: TGTGCCAGCAGCGCAACTAGCGGGATCGACGAGCAGTACTTC
V: TRBV18; size: NA; D: TRBD1; J: TRBJ2-3; length: 16; CDR3: CASSPFRTGGTDTQYF; DNA: TGTGCCAGCTCACCATTTCGGACAGGGGGCACAGATACGCAGTATTTT
V: TRBV19; size: NA; D: NA; J: TRBJ1-1; length: 13; CDR3: CASSQQLNTEAFF; DNA: TGTGCCAGTAGCCAACAACTGAACACTGAAGCTTTCTTT
V: TRBV18; size: NA; D: NA; J: TRBJ1-4; length: 18; CDR3: CASSPIIGGSQTHEKLFF; DNA: TGTGCCAGCTCACCAATCATTGGCGGTTCACAGACGCATGAAAAACTGTTTTTT
V: TRBV7-3; size: NA; D: NA; J: TRBJ1-2; length: 13; CDR3: CASSKQSTGGYTF; DNA: TGTGCCAGCAGCAAACAGAGTACTGGCGGCTACACCTTC
V: TRBV19; size: NA; D: NA; J: TRBJ2-7; length: 14; CDR3: CASSIGQGNYEQYF; DNA: TGTGCCAGTAGTATAGGGCAGGGGAATTACGAGCAGTACTTC
V: TRBV23-1; size: NA; D: NA; J: TRBJ1-5; length: 12; CDR3: CATPLSNQPQHF; DNA: TGCGCCACCCCCCTCAGCAATCAGCCCCAGCATTTT
V: TRBV4-3; size: NA; D: NA; J: TRBJ2-2; length: 16; CDR3: CASSRQGGSNTGELFF; DNA: TGCGCCAGCAGCCGCCAAGGGGGATCGAACACCGGGGAGCTGTTTTTT
V: TRBV6-1; size: NA; D: NA; J: TRBJ2-1; length: 15; CDR3: CASTPRGNPYNEQFF; DNA: TGTGCCAGCACCCCCCGGGGTAATCCCTACAATGAGCAGTTCTTC
V: TRBV5-1; size: NA; D: TRBD2; J: TRBJ2-5; length: 16; CDR3: CASSETSGRALETQYF; DNA: TGCGCCAGCAGCGAAACTAGCGGGAGGGCCCTGGAGACCCAGTACTTC
V: TRBV25-1; size: NA; D: NA; J: TRBJ1-3; length: 16; CDR3: CASSNRDQGRGNTIYF; DNA: TGTGCCAGCAGTAACCGGGACCAGGGTCGAGGAAACACCATATATTTT
V: TRBV29-1; size: once; D: NA; J: TRBJ1-2; length: 20; CDR3: CSVEDLVLRGRFPGNYGYTF; DNA: TGCAGCGTTGAAGACCTGGTTCTCAGGGGCCGATTCCCGGGGAACTATGGCTACACCTTC
V: TRBV21-1; size: NA; D: NA; J: TRBJ2-2; length: 19; CDR3: CASSKETHLGGLDTGELFF; DNA: TGTGCCAGCAGCAAAGAAACCCACCTAGGGGGGCTTGACACCGGGGAGCTGTTTTTT
V: TRBV5-1; size: NA; D: TRBD2; J: TRBJ2-7; length: 15; CDR3: CASSLLLAGDGEQYF; DNA: TGCGCCAGCAGCTTGTTACTAGCGGGAGACGGCGAGCAGTACTTC
V: TRBV19; size: NA; D: TRBD1; J: TRBJ1-4; length: 14; CDR3: CASRTGVANEKLFF; DNA: TGTGCCAGTAGAACAGGGGTAGCTAATGAAAAACTGTTTTTT
V: TRBV7-3; size: NA; D: NA; J: TRBJ1-2; length: 15; CDR3: CASSLPILSGGGYTF; DNA: TGTGCCAGCAGCTTACCGATTTTGTCGGGTGGGGGCTACACCTTC
V: TRBV12-1; size: NA; D: NA; J: TRBJ1-5; length: 15; CDR3: CASSFRDSINQPQHF; DNA: TGTGCCAGCAGCTTCAGGGACTCGATTAATCAGCCCCAGCATTTT
V: TRBV6-1; size: NA; D: NA; J: TRBJ1-5; length: 15; CDR3: CASTDAGAINQPQHF; DNA: TGTGCCAGCACGGATGCAGGGGCGATCAATCAGCCCCAGCATTTT